This TCR beta chain is from a study of CD8 T cells in ankylosing spondylitis. Study-wide findings and caveats: For ankylosing spondylitis blood, a TCR beta motif of under 10 highly homologous variants appeared characteristic.

Germline V gene lookup returns CDR1 MGHRA and CDR2 YSYEKL. Trimming took off 6 bases at V and 4 bases at J, with 21 bases between the two ends. The length of the CDR3 is 16 residues. This clonotype was recorded at least ten times. Its antigen is not known. TCRdb passed the 5' RACE reads through MiXCR, listing each CDR3 protein once. Seen here are about 200,000 distinct CDR3 sequences, 9.5% to 15% observed once, and the top ten hold 16%. The clonotype originates from a male donor with ankylosing spondylitis or in good health (not recorded which). The source material was blood, either unsorted or a sorted T cell fraction (not recorded which). The chain uses TRBV4-1 and TRBJ1-2, with D possibly being TRBD1 (5 bases). CDR3 DNA sequence: TGCGCCAGCAGGCTCTTGTCAACAGGCCTCGGCTATGGCTACACCTTC. It encodes CASRLLSTGLGYGYTF.